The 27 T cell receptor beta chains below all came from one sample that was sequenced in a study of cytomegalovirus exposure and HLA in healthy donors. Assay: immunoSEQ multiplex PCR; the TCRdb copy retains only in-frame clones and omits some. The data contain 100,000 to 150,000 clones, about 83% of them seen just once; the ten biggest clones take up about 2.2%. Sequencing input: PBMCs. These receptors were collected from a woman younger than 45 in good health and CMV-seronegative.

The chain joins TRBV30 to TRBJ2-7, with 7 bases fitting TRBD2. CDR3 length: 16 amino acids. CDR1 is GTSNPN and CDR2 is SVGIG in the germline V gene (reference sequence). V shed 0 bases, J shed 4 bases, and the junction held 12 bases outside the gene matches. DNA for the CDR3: TGTGCCTGGAGTGTTTCACCCCCACTAGCGACATACGAGCAGTACTTC. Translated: CAWSVSPPLATYEQYF.

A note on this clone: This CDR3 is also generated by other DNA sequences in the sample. In nucleotides, the CDR3 is TGTGCCTGGAGGGCAGGGGGCTACACCTTC. Translated, it gives CAWRAGGYTF. The rearrangement joins TRBV30 to TRBJ1-2; possible D gene TRBD1, 5 bases. Trimming removed 3 bases from V and 8 bases from J, with 7 bases in between. The CDR3 runs 10 residues. Germline lookup yields CDR1 GTSNPN and CDR2 SVGIG (reference sequence).

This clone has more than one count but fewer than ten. CDR3 sequence (DNA): TGTGCCATCGAGGGACAGGGGGGTGGCGAGCAGTACTTC. It translates to CAIEGQGGGEQYF. The chain combines TRBV10-3 with TRBJ2-7, with TRBD1 matching over 11 bases. J lost 6 bases, V lost 8 bases, and 6 bases had no gene match. The CDR3 is 13 amino acids. Germline values: CDR1 ENHRY, CDR2 SYGVKD.

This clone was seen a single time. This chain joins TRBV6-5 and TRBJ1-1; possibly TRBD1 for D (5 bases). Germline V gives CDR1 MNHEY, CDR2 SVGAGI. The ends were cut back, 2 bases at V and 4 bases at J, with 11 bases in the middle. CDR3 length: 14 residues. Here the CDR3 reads CASSYTPGLTEAFF. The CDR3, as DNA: TGTGCCAGCAGTTACACCCCAGGGCTCACTGAAGCTTTCTTT.

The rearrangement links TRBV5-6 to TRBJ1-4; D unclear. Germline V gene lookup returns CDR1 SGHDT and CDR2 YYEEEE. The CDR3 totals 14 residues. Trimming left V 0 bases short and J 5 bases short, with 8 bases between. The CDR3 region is CASSLVARNEKLFF. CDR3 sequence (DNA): TGTGCCAGCAGCTTGGTTGCCAGAAATGAAAAACTGTTTTTT.

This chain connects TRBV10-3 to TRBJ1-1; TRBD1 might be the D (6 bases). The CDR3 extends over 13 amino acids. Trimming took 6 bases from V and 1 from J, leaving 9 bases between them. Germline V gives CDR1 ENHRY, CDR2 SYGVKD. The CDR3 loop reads CAIRGQPNTEAFF. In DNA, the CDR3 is TGTGCCATCAGGGGACAACCGAACACTGAAGCTTTCTTT.

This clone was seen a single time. The CDR3 region is CASSSKTGTRGTGAFF. The CDR3 nucleotides read TGTGCCAGCAGCTCCAAAACCGGGACAAGGGGGACAGGGGCTTTCTTT. V and J are TRBV7-3 and TRBJ1-1, with 9 bases lining up with TRBD1. Trimming at V came to 4 bases and at J to 11 bases, leaving 17 bases not matched to a gene. Germline lookup yields CDR1 SGHTA and CDR2 FQGTGA. The CDR3 is 16 residues long.

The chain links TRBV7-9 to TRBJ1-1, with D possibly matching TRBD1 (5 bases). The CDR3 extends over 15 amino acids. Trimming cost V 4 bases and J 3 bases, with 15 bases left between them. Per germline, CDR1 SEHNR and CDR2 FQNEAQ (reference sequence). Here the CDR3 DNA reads TGTGCCAGCAGCTCCTCCCAAGGGGTGGACACTGAAGCTTTCTTT. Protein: CASSSSQGVDTEAFF.

CDR3 region: CASTTGGADADEQYF. CDR3 DNA sequence: TGTGCCAGCACCACCGGGGGGGCGGACGCCGACGAGCAGTACTTC. The gene calls are TRBV7-9 and TRBJ2-7; 8 nucleotides agree with TRBD2. The germline V gene has CDR1 SEHNR and CDR2 FQNEAQ (reference sequence). Trimming removed 7 bases from V and 5 bases from J; junction bases left unmatched: 13. The CDR3 sequence is 15 residues long.

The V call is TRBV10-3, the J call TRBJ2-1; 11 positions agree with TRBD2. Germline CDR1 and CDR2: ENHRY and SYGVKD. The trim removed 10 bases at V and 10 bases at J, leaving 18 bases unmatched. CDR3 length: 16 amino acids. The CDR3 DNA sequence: TGTGCCACTTCCGCCCCTCTAGCGGGGGGCCCCAGCGAGCAGTTCTTC. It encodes CATSAPLAGGPSEQFF.

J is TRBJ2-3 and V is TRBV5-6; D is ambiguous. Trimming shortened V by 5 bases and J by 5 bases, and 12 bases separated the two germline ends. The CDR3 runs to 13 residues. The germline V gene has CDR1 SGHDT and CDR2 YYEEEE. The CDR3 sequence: CASRVTPGDTQYF. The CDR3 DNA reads TGTGCCAGCAGAGTAACGCCGGGAGATACGCAGTATTTT.

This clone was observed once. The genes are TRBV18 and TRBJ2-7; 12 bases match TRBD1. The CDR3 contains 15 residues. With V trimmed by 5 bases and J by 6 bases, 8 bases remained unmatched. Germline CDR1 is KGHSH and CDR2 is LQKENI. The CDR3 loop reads CASSSGTGGWGEQYF. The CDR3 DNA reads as TGTGCCAGCTCAAGCGGGACAGGGGGCTGGGGCGAGCAGTACTTC.

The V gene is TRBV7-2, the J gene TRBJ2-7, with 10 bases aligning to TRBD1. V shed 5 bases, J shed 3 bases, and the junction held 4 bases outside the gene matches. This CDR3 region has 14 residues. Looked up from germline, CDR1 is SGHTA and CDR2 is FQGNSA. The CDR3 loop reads CASSRGDRGYEQYF. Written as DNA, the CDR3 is TGTGCCAGCAGCCGGGGGGACAGGGGCTACGAGCAGTACTTC.

In DNA form, the CDR3 reads TGTGCCAGCAGCTTGACAGACCACGAGCAGTACTTC. Translated, it gives CASSLTDHEQYF. The gene calls are TRBV7-9 and TRBJ2-7, with D possibly being TRBD1 (5 bases). Germline CDR1 and CDR2: SEHNR and FQNEAQ (reference sequence). With 3 bases removed from V and 5 bases from J, the gap between germline ends came to 8 bases. This CDR3 contains 12 residues.

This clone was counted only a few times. The CDR3 bases are TGTGCCAGCAGTCCCGGGATCTATGGCTACACCTTC. This encodes CASSPGIYGYTF. This chain uses TRBV28 with TRBJ1-2; no reliable D call. From germline, CDR1 is MDHEN and CDR2 SYDVKM. Trimming removed 5 bases from V and 4 bases from J, with 8 bases in between. CDR3 length: 12 amino acids.

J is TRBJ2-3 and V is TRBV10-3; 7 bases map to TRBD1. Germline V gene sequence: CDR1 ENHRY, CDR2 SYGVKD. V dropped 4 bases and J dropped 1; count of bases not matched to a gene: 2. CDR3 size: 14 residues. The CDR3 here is CAISAGQGTDTQYF. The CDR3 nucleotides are TGTGCCATCAGTGCCGGACAGGGCACAGATACGCAGTATTTT.

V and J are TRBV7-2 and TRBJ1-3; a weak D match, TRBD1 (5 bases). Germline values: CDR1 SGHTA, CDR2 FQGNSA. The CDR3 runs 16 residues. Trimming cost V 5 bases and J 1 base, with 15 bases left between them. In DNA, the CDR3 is TGTGCCAGCAGCAGATCAGGGAGGAGGTCTGGAAACACCATATATTTT. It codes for CASSRSGRRSGNTIYF. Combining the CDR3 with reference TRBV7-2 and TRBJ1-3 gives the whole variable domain GAGVSQSPSNKVTEKGKDVELRCDPISGHTALYWYRQSLGQGLEFLIYFQGNSAPDKSGLPSDRFSAERTGGSVSTLTIQRTQQEDSAVYLCASSRSGRRSGNTIYFGEGSWLTVV.

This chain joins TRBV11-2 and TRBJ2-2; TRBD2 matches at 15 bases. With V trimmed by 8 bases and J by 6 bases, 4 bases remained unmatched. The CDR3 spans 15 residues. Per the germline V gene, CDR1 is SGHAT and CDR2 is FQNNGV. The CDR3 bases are TGTGCCAGCGTTGGGACTAGCGGGGGGTCCGGGGAGCTGTTTTTT. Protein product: CASVGTSGGSGELFF.

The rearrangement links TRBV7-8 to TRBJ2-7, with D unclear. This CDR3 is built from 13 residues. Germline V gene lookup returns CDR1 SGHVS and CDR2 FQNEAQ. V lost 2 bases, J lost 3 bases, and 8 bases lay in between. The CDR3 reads CASSLPRLYEQYF. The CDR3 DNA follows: TGTGCCAGCAGCTTACCACGACTCTACGAGCAGTACTTC.

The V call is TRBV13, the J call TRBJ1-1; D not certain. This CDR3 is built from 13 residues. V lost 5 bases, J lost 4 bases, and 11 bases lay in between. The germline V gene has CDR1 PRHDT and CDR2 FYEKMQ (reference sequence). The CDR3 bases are TGTGCCAGCAGCACGAAAGAGGGCACTGAAGCTTTCTTT. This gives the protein CASSTKEGTEAFF.

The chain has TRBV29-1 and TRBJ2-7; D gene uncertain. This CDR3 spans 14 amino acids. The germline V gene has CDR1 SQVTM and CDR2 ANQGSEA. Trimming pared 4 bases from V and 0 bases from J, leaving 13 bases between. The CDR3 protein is CSVVAPYSSYEQYF. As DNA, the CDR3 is TGCAGCGTTGTGGCTCCTTACAGCTCCTACGAGCAGTACTTC.

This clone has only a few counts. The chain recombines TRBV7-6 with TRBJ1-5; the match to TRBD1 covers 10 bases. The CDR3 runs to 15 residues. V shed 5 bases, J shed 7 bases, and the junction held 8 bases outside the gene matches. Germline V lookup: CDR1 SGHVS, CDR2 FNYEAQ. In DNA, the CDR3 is TGTGCCAGCAGCATCGGGACAGGGGAAGGGCAGCCCCAGCATTTT. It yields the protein CASSIGTGEGQPQHF.

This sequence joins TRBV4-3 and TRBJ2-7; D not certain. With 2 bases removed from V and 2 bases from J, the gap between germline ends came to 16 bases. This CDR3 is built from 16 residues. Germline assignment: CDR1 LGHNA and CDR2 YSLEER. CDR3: CASSQLTSALPYEQYF. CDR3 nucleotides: TGCGCCAGCAGCCAACTCACGAGCGCACTGCCCTACGAGCAGTACTTC.

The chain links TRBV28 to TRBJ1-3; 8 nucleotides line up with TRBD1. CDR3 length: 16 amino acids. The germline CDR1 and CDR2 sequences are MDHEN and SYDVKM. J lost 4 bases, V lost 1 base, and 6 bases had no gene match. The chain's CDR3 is CASSLFDRGKGNTIYF. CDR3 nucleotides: TGTGCCAGCAGTTTATTTGACAGGGGAAAAGGAAACACCATATATTTT. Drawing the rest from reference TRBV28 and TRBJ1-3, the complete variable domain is DVKVTQSSRYLVKRTGEKVFLECVQDMDHENMFWYRQDPGLGLRLIYFSYDVKMKEKGDIPEGYSVSREKKERFSLILESASTNQTSMYLCASSLFDRGKGNTIYFGEGSWLTVV.

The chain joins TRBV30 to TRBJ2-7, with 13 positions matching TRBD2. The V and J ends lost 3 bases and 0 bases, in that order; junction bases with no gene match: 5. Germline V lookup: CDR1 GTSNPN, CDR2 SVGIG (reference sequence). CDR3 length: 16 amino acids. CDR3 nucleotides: TGTGCCTGGAGGGGACTAGCGGGGCTGATCTCCTACGAGCAGTACTTC. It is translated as CAWRGLAGLISYEQYF. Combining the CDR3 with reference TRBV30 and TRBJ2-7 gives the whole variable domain SQTIHQWPATLVQPVGSPLSLECTVEGTSNPNLYWYRQAAGRGLQLLFYSVGIGQISSEVPQNLSASRPQDRQFILSSKKLLLSDSGFYLCAWRGLAGLISYEQYFGPGTRLTVT.

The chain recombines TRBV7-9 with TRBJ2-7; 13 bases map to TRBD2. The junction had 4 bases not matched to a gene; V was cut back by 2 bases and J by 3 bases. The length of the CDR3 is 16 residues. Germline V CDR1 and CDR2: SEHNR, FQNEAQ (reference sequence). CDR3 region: CASSLTGLAGNYEQYF. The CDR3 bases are TGTGCCAGCAGCTTAACGGGACTAGCGGGGAACTACGAGCAGTACTTC.

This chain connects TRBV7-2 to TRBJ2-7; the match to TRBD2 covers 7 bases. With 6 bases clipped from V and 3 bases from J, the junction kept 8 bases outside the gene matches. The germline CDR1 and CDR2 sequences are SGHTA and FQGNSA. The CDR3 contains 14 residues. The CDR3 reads CASRRGRGSYEQYF. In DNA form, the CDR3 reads TGTGCCAGCAGGCGCGGGCGGGGGAGCTACGAGCAGTACTTC.